Reported below is one TCR beta chain. No cognate antigen has been identified for it. No quality values exist for individual bases; no much larger clone is one base distant. Measured from the cysteine to the phenylalanine, the CDR3 is 15 residues long. Only the CDR3 part of the read is kept: 45 bases, read in frame from the first base. Based on the germline V gene (reference sequence), the CDR1 and CDR2 sequences are LGHDT and YNNKEL. V gives up 4 bases and J gives up 2 bases, and the segment between their germline ends measures 13 bases. Data came from an Illumina HiSeq 1500. TCRdb took the public reads, trimmed them with fastp at Q25, ran MiXCR for clone calling and kept in-frame beta chains. Every entry covers one CDR3 protein and lists the most common genes and DNA from its rows. The sample table contains about 770,000 distinct CDR3 sequences; only one count was recorded for around 29% of them. Around 13% of the sample rests with the top ten.

The data belong to a study of T cell repertoires in cytomegalovirus infection (dated by TCRdb to the late 2010s). About the study as a whole: Peptide stimulations targeted recently identified HLA-C-restricted CMV epitopes, whose presentation resists viral immunomodulation, together with well-studied HLA-B-restricted epitopes. The HLA type of each donor mattered for the analysis, because public TCR beta signatures pointed to carriage of CMV infection along with the matching HLA type.

This specimen's treatment or condition label, per the study, means: in vitro stimulation with specific CMV peptide epitopes to enrich CMV-specific T cells. General study outcomes and caveats: The ex vivo response was dominated by HLA-C-restricted CMV-specific TCR beta clonotypes, which also provided the single most frequent clonotype in two of eight donors. Cumulative frequency of public TCR beta family members discriminated carriers of CMV infection plus the relevant HLA type in this cohort and an independent approximately 400-donor cohort.

The receptor comes from a human donor in good health (CMV status not recorded). Some clones in this sample may be carry-over from other donors' samples. Sequencing was performed on cultured CD8+ T cells from PBMCs, taken from culture after CMV antigen stimulation. Recombination joined TRBV3-1 with TRBJ2-3; TRBD2 is a possible D gene, resting on 7 matching bases. The DNA sequence follows: TGTGCCAGCAGCCCACGGGGGGCCCTCACAGATACGCAGTATTTT. It translates to CASSPRGALTDTQYF.